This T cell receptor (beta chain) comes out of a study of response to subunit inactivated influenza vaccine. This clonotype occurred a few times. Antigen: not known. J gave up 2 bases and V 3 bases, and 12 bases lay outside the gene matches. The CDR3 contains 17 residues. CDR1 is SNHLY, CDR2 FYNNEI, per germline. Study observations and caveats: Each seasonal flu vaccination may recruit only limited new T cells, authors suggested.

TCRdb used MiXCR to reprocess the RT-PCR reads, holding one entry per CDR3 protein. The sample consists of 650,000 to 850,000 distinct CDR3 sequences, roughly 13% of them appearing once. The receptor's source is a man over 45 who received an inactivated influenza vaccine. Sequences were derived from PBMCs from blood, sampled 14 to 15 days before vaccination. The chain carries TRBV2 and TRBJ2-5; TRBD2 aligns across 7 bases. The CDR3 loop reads CASSDDEPAGFQETQYF. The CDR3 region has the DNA TGTGCCAGCAGTGATGATGAGCCAGCGGGATTTCAAGAGACCCAGTACTTC.